This T cell receptor beta chain was sequenced for a study of shared clonotypes between healthy human individuals. The repertoire was sequenced with immunoSEQ multiplex PCR; TCRdb's copy has only in-frame clones and lacks some. Of around 2,000,000 clones listed, 95% are singletons. V dropped 7 bases and J dropped 2; count of bases not matched to a gene: 8. The CDR3 consists of 15 residues. Looked up from germline, CDR1 is SEHNR and CDR2 is FQNEAQ (reference sequence). The donors were adults (healthy and HIV-negative) with no recent acute infections or vaccinations. The receptor was derived from a man younger than 30 in good health. The rearrangement uses TRBV7-9 and TRBJ2-7; 10 bases are a match to TRBD2. Sequenced material: naive CD4+ T cells sorted from blood. Sample subset: CD45RA+ positively selected. The CDR3 loop is CASTVRGTSAYEQYF. DNA for the CDR3: TGTGCCAGCACCGTCCGCGGGACTAGCGCCTACGAGCAGTACTTC.